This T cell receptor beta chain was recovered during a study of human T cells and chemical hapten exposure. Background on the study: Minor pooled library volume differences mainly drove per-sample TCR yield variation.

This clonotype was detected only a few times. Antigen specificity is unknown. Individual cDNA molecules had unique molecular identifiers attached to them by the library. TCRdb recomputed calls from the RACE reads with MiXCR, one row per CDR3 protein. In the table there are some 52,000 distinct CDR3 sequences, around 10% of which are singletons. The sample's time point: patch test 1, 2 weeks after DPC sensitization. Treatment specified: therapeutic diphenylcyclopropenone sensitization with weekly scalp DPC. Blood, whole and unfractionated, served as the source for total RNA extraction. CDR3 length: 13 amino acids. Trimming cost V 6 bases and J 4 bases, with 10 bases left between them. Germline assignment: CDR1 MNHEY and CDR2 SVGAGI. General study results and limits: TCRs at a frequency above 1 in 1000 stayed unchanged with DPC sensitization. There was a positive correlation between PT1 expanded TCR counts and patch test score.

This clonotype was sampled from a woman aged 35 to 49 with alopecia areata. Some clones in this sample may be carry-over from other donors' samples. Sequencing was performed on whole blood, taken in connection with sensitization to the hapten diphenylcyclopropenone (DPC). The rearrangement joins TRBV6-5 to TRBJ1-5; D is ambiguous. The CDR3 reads CASRPTPNQPQHF. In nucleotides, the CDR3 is TGTGCCAGCAGACCGACACCGAATCAGCCCCAGCATTTT.